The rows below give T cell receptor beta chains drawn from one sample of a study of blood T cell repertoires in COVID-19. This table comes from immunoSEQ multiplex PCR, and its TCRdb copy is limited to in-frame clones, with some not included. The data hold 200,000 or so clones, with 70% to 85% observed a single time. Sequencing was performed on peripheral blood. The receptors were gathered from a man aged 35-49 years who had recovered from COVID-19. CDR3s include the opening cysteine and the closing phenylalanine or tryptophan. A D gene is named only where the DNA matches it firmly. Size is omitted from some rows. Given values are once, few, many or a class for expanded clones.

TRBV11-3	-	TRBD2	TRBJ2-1	CASSPGLAGDLDEQFF	TGTGCCAGCAGCCCGGGACTAGCGGGAGATTTGGATGAGCAGTTCTTC
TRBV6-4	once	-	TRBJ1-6	CASGVQPGNNSPLHF	TGTGCCAGCGGGGTCCAGCCAGGGAATAATTCACCCCTCCACTTT
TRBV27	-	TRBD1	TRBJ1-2	CASSVGQGAIYGYTF	TGTGCCAGCAGTGTGGGACAGGGGGCCATCTATGGCTACACCTTC
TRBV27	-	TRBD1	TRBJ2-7	CASSSNGQGEQYF	TGTGCCAGCAGTTCGAATGGACAGGGTGAGCAGTACTTC
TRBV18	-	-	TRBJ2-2	CASSPTGTGELFF	TGTGCCAGCTCACCAACGGGCACCGGGGAGCTGTTTTTT
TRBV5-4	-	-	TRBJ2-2	CASSLGVGIAIGGELFF	TGTGCCAGCAGCTTGGGGGTCGGAATAGCGATAGGCGGGGAGCTGTTTTTT
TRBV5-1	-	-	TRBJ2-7	CASSLAVIDYEQYF	TGCGCCAGCAGCTTAGCGGTTATTGACTACGAGCAGTACTTC
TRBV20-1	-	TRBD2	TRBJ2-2	CSASGGGANTGELFF	TGCAGTGCTAGTGGCGGGGGGGCGAACACCGGGGAGCTGTTTTTT
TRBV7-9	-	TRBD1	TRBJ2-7	CASSSDRVEFYEQYF	TGTGCCAGCAGCTCCGACAGGGTGGAATTTTACGAGCAGTACTTC
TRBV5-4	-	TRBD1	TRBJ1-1	CASSGGTAATEAFF	TGTGCCAGCAGCGGGGGGACAGCTGCCACTGAAGCTTTCTTT
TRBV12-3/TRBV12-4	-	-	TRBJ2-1	CASRARGEQFF	TGTGCCAGCAGGGCTAGGGGTGAGCAGTTCTTC
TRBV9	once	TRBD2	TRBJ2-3	CASSVLAGADTQYF	TGTGCCAGCAGCGTACTAGCGGGGGCGGATACGCAGTATTTT
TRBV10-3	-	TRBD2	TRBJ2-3	CAISGGGGTDTQYF	TGTGCCATCAGTGGCGGGGGGGGCACAGATACGCAGTATTTT
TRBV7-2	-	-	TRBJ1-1	CASSLPGGNTEAFF	TGTGCCAGCAGCTTACCGGGTGGGAACACTGAAGCTTTCTTT
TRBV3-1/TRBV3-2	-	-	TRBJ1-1	CASSQSTGATEAFF	TGTGCCAGCAGCCAATCAACAGGCGCGACTGAAGCTTTCTTT
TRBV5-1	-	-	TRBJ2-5	CASSHSYWNTAKGETQYF	TGCGCCAGCAGCCATTCTTACTGGAATACGGCGAAGGGGGAGACCCAGTACTTC
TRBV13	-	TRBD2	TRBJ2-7	CASSSGTSGISYEQYF	TGTGCCAGCAGCTCGGGGACTAGCGGGATTTCCTACGAGCAGTACTTC
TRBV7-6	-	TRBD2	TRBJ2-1	CASSRTGTSGFDEQFF	TGTGCCAGCAGCCGTACCGGGACTAGCGGGTTCGATGAGCAGTTCTTC
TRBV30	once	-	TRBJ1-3	CAWSVVGIWRNPGNTIYF	TGTGCCTGGAGTGTCGTGGGGATTTGGAGGAACCCTGGAAACACCATATATTTT
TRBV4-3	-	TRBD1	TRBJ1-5	CASSPHRDRGQPQHF	TGCGCCAGCAGCCCACACCGGGACAGGGGTCAGCCCCAGCATTTT
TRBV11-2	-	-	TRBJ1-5	CASSLLPGVNQPQHF	TGTGCCAGCAGCTTACTGCCCGGGGTCAATCAGCCCCAGCATTTT
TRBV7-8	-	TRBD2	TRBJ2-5	CASTVLGGGAAETQYF	TGTGCCAGCACCGTCCTAGGCGGGGGGGCCGCGGAGACCCAGTACTTC
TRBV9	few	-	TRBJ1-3	CASSPRGGPRNTIYF	TGTGCCAGCAGCCCTCGGGGGGGGCCCAGAAACACCATATATTTT
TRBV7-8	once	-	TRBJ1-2	CASSLYGGNYGYTF	TGTGCCAGCAGCTTATACGGAGGGAACTATGGCTACACCTTC
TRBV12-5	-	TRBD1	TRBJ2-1	CASGLGDRTRNEQFF	TGTGCTAGTGGTTTGGGGGACAGGACGAGAAATGAGCAGTTCTTC
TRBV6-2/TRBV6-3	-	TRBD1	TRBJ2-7	CASSPDRAPFPSYEQYF	TGTGCCAGCAGCCCGGACAGGGCCCCTTTCCCCTCCTACGAGCAGTACTTC
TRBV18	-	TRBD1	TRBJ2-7	CASSYRGYEQYF	TGTGCCAGCTCGTACAGGGGCTACGAGCAGTACTTC
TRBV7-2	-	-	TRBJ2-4	CASSLAGGQRNIQYF	TGTGCCAGCAGCTTAGCGGGGGGGCAGAGAAACATTCAGTACTTC
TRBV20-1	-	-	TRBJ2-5	CSASPAGVGGTQYF	TGCAGTGCTAGTCCGGCGGGAGTAGGGGGGACCCAGTACTTC
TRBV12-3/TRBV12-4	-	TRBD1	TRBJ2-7	CASRQGAYEQYF	TGTGCCAGCAGGCAGGGGGCTTACGAGCAGTACTTC
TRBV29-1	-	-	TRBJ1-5	CSVDQRDQPQHF	TGCAGCGTTGATCAACGGGATCAGCCCCAGCATTTT
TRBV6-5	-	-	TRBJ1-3	CASSYGDGNTIYF	TGTGCCAGCAGTTACGGAGATGGAAACACCATATATTTT
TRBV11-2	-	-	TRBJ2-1	CASSQKRTNLRGEQFF	TGTGCCAGCAGCCAAAAGAGGACGAACCTAAGGGGGGAGCAGTTCTTC
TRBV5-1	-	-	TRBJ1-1	CASNEGDTEAFF	TGCGCCAGCAATGAGGGGGACACTGAAGCTTTCTTT
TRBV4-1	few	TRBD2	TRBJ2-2	CASSQDSGRADTGELFF	TGCGCCAGCAGCCAAGACAGCGGGAGGGCGGACACCGGGGAGCTGTTTTTT
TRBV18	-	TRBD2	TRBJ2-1	CASSPAVSGIGEQFF	TGTGCCAGCTCACCAGCCGTCAGCGGGATAGGTGAGCAGTTCTTC
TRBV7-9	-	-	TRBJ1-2	CASSLASGTNYGYTF	TGTGCCAGCAGCTTAGCGTCGGGGACAAACTATGGCTACACCTTC
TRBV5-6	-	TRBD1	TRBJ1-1	CASSSPLRGSTEAFF	TGTGCCAGCAGCTCACCGCTCAGGGGGAGCACTGAAGCTTTCTTT
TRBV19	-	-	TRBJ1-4	CASSRRDEKLFF	TGTGCCAGTAGTCGCAGGGATGAAAAACTGTTTTTT
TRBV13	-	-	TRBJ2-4	CASSRSWPRGAKNIQYF	TGTGCCAGCAGCCGTTCTTGGCCTAGGGGGGCCAAAAACATTCAGTACTTC
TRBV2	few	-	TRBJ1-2	CASSEQGSHYGYTF	TGTGCCAGCAGTGAACAGGGGTCACACTATGGCTACACCTTC
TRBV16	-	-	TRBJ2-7	CASSPRTLGTYEQYF	TGTGCCAGCAGCCCCCGGACATTGGGCACCTACGAGCAGTACTTC
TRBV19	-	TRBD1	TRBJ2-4	CASSRHVPTQGAIARNIQYF	TGTGCCAGTAGCCGCCACGTTCCCACACAGGGGGCGATAGCCCGAAACATTCAGTACTTC
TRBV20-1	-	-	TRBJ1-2	CSADSYVYTF	TGCAGTGCCGACAGTTATGTCTACACCTTC